This TCR beta chain was captured in a study of blood T cells in healthy people across ages. The study, taken as a whole, reports: It was the long-lived donors that had more naive CD4+ cells and higher diversity than aged donors. Estimates of total diversity, which came from one million sequenced T cells, were considered to be underestimates.

The use of a sample-barcoded 5' primer and a J-beta primer mix characterized a second PCR of about 7 to 12 cycles. TCRdb ran MiXCR on the 5' RACE reads and lists one entry per CDR3 protein. The sample records about 970,000 distinct CDR3 sequences, roughly 51% being singletons. A remark on this clonotype: Its antigen is undetermined.

This CDR3 contains 17 residues. The V gene's germline CDR1 is MGHRA and CDR2 YSYEKL. Unmatched junction bases numbered 12, after V lost 3 bases and J lost 5 bases. Sequencing was carried out using blood. The V call is TRBV4-1, the J call TRBJ1-2, with 10 bases aligning to TRBD1. The TCR sequence derives from a woman aged 60-70 years in good health. The CDR3 nucleotides read TGCGCCAGCAGCCACCCAGTCCTGGGACAGGGGACTTATGGCTACACCTTC. Translated, it gives CASSHPVLGQGTYGYTF.